These 18 T cell receptor beta chains came from one sample sequenced in a study of CD8+ T cells in alopecia areata. After isolation, RNA underwent reverse transcription to generate cDNA as the sequencing template. The data were produced by immunoSEQ multiplex PCR, yet TCRdb's version contains in-frame clones alone and is incomplete. The sample holds around 110,000 clones, and no clone turns up only once. Material: lesional skin. The receptor set was obtained from a C3H/HeJ mouse with alopecia areata. This strain's MHC haplotype is H2-k.

As regards this clone: The protein here is the DNA translation, as the TCRdb protein differs from it at residue 13. Here the gene names and germline are mouse. The read comes to an end 3 residues before the CDR3 does, leaving the germline J gene to fill in the end. The V gene is TRBV13-3, the J gene TRBJ1-3; possible D gene TRBD1, 6 bases. The CDR3 extends over 16 amino acids. V lost 0 bases and J lost 3, with 13 bases in between. Germline assignment: CDR1 NNHDY and CDR2 SYVADS. The CDR3 loop reads CASSDGGRGGGNTLYF. The part of the CDR3 DNA that was read is TGTGCCAGCAGTGATGGGGGCAGGGGTGGTGGAAATACG.

On this clone: Germline and genes here are mouse. Read coverage stops 4 residues before the CDR3 terminus; the germline J gene supplies the remainder. J is TRBJ2-1 and V is TRBV19; D is ambiguous. There are 13 residues in the CDR3. Germline CDR1 is FNHDT and CDR2 is SITEND (reference sequence). Trimming stripped 4 bases from V and 5 bases from J, with 10 bases between. The part of the CDR3 DNA that was read is TGTGCCAGCAGTCCCTTAAGGGATGCT. Translation gives CASSPLRDA. The whole CDR3 sequence is CASSPLRDAEQFF.

This clone was seen more than once but under ten times. Gene names are mouse gene names. The CDR3 goes on 4 residues after the read ends, and that part is filled in from the germline J gene. J is TRBJ2-5 and V is TRBV1; 12 nucleotides agree with TRBD1. Germline CDR1 NSQYPW, CDR2 LRSPGD (reference sequence). This CDR3 has 16 residues. The CDR3 spells CTCSAGDRGHEDTQYF. CDR3 DNA (partial): TGCACCTGCAGTGCAGGGGACAGGGGGCACGAAGAC.

This clone was detected a few times. A mismatch at residue 11 separates the TCRdb protein from the translated DNA, so the protein presented here was translated from the DNA. Any gene name here is a mouse gene name. The read gets to within 3 residues of the CDR3 end, and the germline J gene fills in the rest. The rearrangement uses TRBV15 and TRBJ1-3; D unclear. V shed 6 bases and J shed 0 bases, with 9 bases lying between them. This CDR3 has 14 residues. Germline CDR1 reads SGHND; CDR2 reads FRSKSL. This CDR3 reads CASSLTNSGNTLYF. CDR3 DNA, as far as it was read: TGTGCCAGCAGCCTGACAAATTCTGGAAATACG.

In regard to this clone: Gene names and germline refer to mouse. The read halts 4 residues ahead of the CDR3 end, with the missing end drawn from the germline J gene. V is TRBV13-3 and J is TRBJ2-4, with TRBD2 matching 10 bases. The germline gives CDR1 NNHDY, CDR2 SYVADS. This CDR3 has 14 residues. CDR3 sequence: CASSLTGGMNTLYF. The covered CDR3 bases are TGTGCCAGCAGTCTGACTGGGGGGATGAAC. Supplemented by reference TRBV13-3 and TRBJ2-4, the full variable domain reads EAAVTQSPRSKVAVTGGKVTLSCHQTNNHDYMYWYRQDTGHGLRLIHYSYVADSTEKGDIPDGYKASRPSQENFSLILELASLSQTAVYFCASSLTGGMNTLYFGAGTRLSVL.

Concerning this clone itself: The germline and genes are mouse ones. The read gets to within 4 residues of the CDR3 end, and the germline J gene fills in the rest. The genes are TRBV1 and TRBJ2-7; 7 nucleotides agree with TRBD1. The CDR3 has 14 amino acids. Germline values: CDR1 NSQYPW, CDR2 LRSPGD (reference sequence). CDR3 protein: CTCSAGQGKDEQYF. The CDR3 DNA, read in part, is TGCACCTGCAGTGCAGGACAGGGAAAAGAT.

A remark on this clone: At residue 13, the TCRdb protein and translated DNA are inconsistent; the protein given comes from the DNA. Gene names denote mouse genes. The read falls 3 residues short of the CDR3 end, and the missing part is taken from the germline J gene. This chain joins TRBV13-1 and TRBJ1-6, with D tentatively TRBD1 (5 bases). TRBJ1-6 is an ORF; its function is uncertain. V lost 0 bases and J lost 2, with 9 bases in between. Germline CDR1 and CDR2: NSHNY and SYGAGN. The CDR3 length is 16 residues. CDR3 sequence: CASSDGAGPYNSPLYF. The CDR3 DNA, read in part, is TGTGCCAGCAGTGATGGGGCAGGGCCCTATAATTCGCCC.

In the case of this clone: Gene names refer to mouse genes. Read sequence stops 4 residues before the CDR3 end, and the germline J gene provides the missing end. V gene TRBV1 combines with J gene TRBJ2-1; TRBD1 aligns across 7 bases. The CDR3 loop spans 14 amino acids. CDR1 is NSQYPW and CDR2 is LRSPGD in the germline V gene (reference sequence). The sequenced part of the CDR3 DNA is TGCACCTGCAGTGTCCGGGACAGAAGGGCT. As protein: CTCSVRDRRA. The entire CDR3 protein is CTCSVRDRRAEQFF. Full variable domain (missing parts from reference TRBV1 and TRBJ2-1): VTLLEQNPRWRLVPRGQAVNLRCILKNSQYPWMSWYQQDLQKQLQWLFTLRSPGDKEVKSLPGADYLATRVTDTELRLQVANMSQGRTLYCTCSVRDRRAEQFFGPGTRLTVL.

This clone was seen a handful of times. The genes and germline here are from mouse. The CDR3 end is not reached by the read, which stops 4 residues before it; the germline J gene fills it in. The chain carries TRBV13-3 and TRBJ2-4; TRBD1 agrees at 7 bases. The length of the CDR3 is 13 residues. Germline CDR1 NNHDY, CDR2 SYVADS. The sequenced part of the CDR3 DNA is TGTGCCAGCAGTGGGGGACAGAGGAAC. It translates to CASSGGQRN. The CDR3 reads in full as CASSGGQRNTLYF.

This clone appeared many times. Gene names and germline refer to mouse. CDR3 DNA, as far as it was read: TGTGCCAGCAGTGATGCCGCCAGGAACCAAGAC. Its translation is CASSDAARNQD. The complete CDR3 protein is CASSDAARNQDTQYF. The chain joins TRBV13-3 to TRBJ2-5; D remains ambiguous. The read ends 4 residues before the CDR3 terminus; that terminus is restored from the germline J gene. Trimming removed 0 bases from V and 0 bases from J, with 8 bases in between. Germline V lookup: CDR1 NNHDY, CDR2 SYVADS. CDR3 length: 15 residues. The full variable domain, with the rest looked up from reference TRBV13-3 and TRBJ2-5, is EAAVTQSPRSKVAVTGGKVTLSCHQTNNHDYMYWYRQDTGHGLRLIHYSYVADSTEKGDIPDGYKASRPSQENFSLILELASLSQTAVYFCASSDAARNQDTQYFGPGTRLLVL.

As regards this clone: The gene symbols are mouse symbols. The CDR3 here is CASSKGLGLLYAEQFF. Partial CDR3 DNA: TGTGCCAGCAGTAAGGGACTGGGGCTTCTCTATGCT. The V and J genes are TRBV19 and TRBJ2-1; 10 positions agree with TRBD2. With the read ending 4 residues before the CDR3 end, the germline J gene is used to fill in that end. V shed 3 bases and J 3 bases; nucleotides not matched to a gene: 6. CDR3 length equals 16 residues. Germline assignment: CDR1 FNHDT and CDR2 SITEND (reference sequence).

This clone has more than one count but fewer than ten. Mouse gene names and germline throughout. The read gets to within 4 residues of the CDR3 end, and the germline J gene fills in the rest. The same CDR3 is also encoded by other DNA sequences in this sample. This chain joins TRBV1 and TRBJ2-7; 11 nucleotides line up with TRBD1. The CDR3 loop spans 15 amino acids. Per germline, CDR1 NSQYPW and CDR2 LRSPGD (reference sequence). The sequenced part of the CDR3 DNA is TGCACCTGCAGTGCAGGAGGGACAGGGGGTTAT. This encodes CTCSAGGTGGY. The CDR3 as a whole reads CTCSAGGTGGYEQYF.

About this clone: Germline and genes: mouse. The read is 4 residues too short to cover the CDR3 end, so that end is filled in from the germline J gene. The V and J genes are TRBV31 and TRBJ1-2; D is possibly TRBD1 (5 bases). Germline CDR1 and CDR2: GKSSPN and SITVG. The CDR3 consists of 14 residues. CDR3 DNA, as far as it was read: TGTGCCTGGAGTCTACGGGACTGGGGGGGC. It is translated as CAWSLRDWGG. The full CDR3 sequence reads CAWSLRDWGGDYTF.

Details on this clone: A much larger clone differs from this one at a single base, so this may be a read error. Gene and germline names: mouse. With the read ending 4 residues before the CDR3 end, the germline J gene is used to fill in that end. The same CDR3 arises from other DNA sequences in this sample as well. The chain links TRBV13-1 to TRBJ2-7; D is ambiguous. The CDR3 contains 13 residues. Germline V gene sequence: CDR1 NSHNY, CDR2 SYGAGN. The CDR3 here is CASSDAGQYEQYF. CDR3 DNA, as far as it was read: TGTGCCAGCAGTGATGCAGGCCAGTAT.

This clone was picked up a small number of times. The genes and germline here are from mouse. The DNA ends 4 residues before the CDR3 does, and the rest of the CDR3 is filled in from the germline J gene. This chain joins TRBV13-3 and TRBJ2-7; 10 nucleotides align to TRBD2. V was clipped by 5 bases and J by 0 bases; unmatched bases: 5. This CDR3 contains 15 residues. CDR1 and CDR2 (germline): NNHDY, SYVADS. The CDR3 is CASSTGTGDSYEQYF. The sequenced part of the CDR3 DNA is TGTGCCAGCAGCACCGGGACTGGGGACTCCTAT.

With regard to this clone: Any gene name here is a mouse gene name. The read ends 4 residues shy of where the CDR3 ends; the end is completed using the germline J gene. The chain employs TRBV13-3 and TRBJ2-3, with 8 bases matching TRBD2. Germline CDR1 reads NNHDY; CDR2 reads SYVADS. The V gene end was trimmed by 3 bases and the J gene end by 0 bases; junction bases not matched to a gene: 6. CDR3 length: 16 amino acids. The sequenced CDR3 bases are TGTGCCAGCAGTGCGCCTGGGGGGCTTAGTGCAGAA. Amino acids: CASSAPGGLSAE. The full-length CDR3 reads as CASSAPGGLSAETLYF.

In its sample, this clone was seen a few times. TCRdb gives a protein that differs at residue 11 from what the DNA encodes, so the protein here is translated from the DNA. Mouse germline and gene names are used. The read terminates 3 residues before the CDR3 end, so the remaining end is supplied by the germline J gene. This chain uses TRBV1 with TRBJ1-3; 8 positions agree with TRBD1. CDR1 and CDR2 (germline): NSQYPW, LRSPGD (reference sequence). The CDR3 contains 14 residues. Losses at the gene ends were 4 bases for V and 5 bases for J; bases not matched to a gene: 4. CDR3 sequence: CTCSEGQERNTLYF. CDR3 DNA, as far as it was read: TGCACCTGCAGTGAGGGACAGGAAAGAAATACG.

Details on this clone: Gene names and germline refer to mouse. The CDR3 end lies 4 residues beyond the end of the read and is filled in from the germline J gene. The V call is TRBV13-2, the J call TRBJ2-3, with D unclear. V was pared by 1 base and J by 1 base, with 7 bases between. Germline V gives CDR1 NNHNN, CDR2 SYGAGS (reference sequence). The length of the CDR3 is 14 residues. The CDR3 DNA, read in part, is TGTGCCAGCGGTGATCACAACCGTGCAGAA. Its translation: CASGDHNRAE. The full CDR3 protein is CASGDHNRAETLYF.